Listed here is a single T cell receptor (beta chain). The sample is drawn from a study of blood T cell repertoires in COVID-19. The assay was immunoSEQ multiplex PCR, and TCRdb's table has in-frame clones only and misses some. The sample has some 220,000 clones; roughly 88% are singletons. The sequence was collected from a man aged 50 to 59 with active or convalescent COVID-19. Sequencing was done on a sample of peripheral blood.

DNA for the CDR3: TGTGCCAGCACCGTCCGCCTCTCATCCCGGGAGACCCAGTACTTC. Protein product: CASTVRLSSRETQYF. The rearrangement joins TRBV7-2 to TRBJ2-5; D is uncertain. The CDR3 has 15 residues. V shed 7 bases and J shed 5 bases, with 20 bases lying between them. Germline-derived CDR1 and CDR2 are SGHTA and FQGNSA.